The 10 T cell receptor beta chains below all came from one sample that was sequenced in a study of T cells in Graves' hyperthyroidism and ophthalmopathy. TCR beta CDR3 region amplification was performed from RNA transcripts. HTBI primers were used for first-round RT-PCR of the TCR CDR3. Using its own MiXCR run on the multiplex PCR reads, TCRdb lists one record per CDR3 protein. The sample shows 340,000 or so distinct CDR3 sequences, around a sixth of them seen only once. Sequencing was carried out using blood. Receptors were obtained from a man aged 25 to 45 with Graves' hyperthyroidism.

This clonotype was counted at least ten times. The rearrangement uses TRBV12-3 or TRBV12-4 and TRBJ2-3, with 15 bases identical to TRBD2. The CDR3 sequence is 19 residues long. The ends lost 9 bases at V and 1 base at J; junction bases unmatched: 14. The CDR3 coding sequence is TGTGCCAGTCGCGGGACTAGCGGGAGGAGATTAGTGGGCACAGATACGCAGTATTTT. It codes for CASRGTSGRRLVGTDTQYF.

A few counts support this clonotype. This chain connects TRBV20-1 to TRBJ2-1; D possibly matches TRBD1 or TRBD2 (5 bases each). CDR3 length: 13 amino acids. Trimming cost V 6 bases and J 5 bases, with 14 bases left between them. Per germline, CDR1 DFQATT and CDR2 SNEGSKA (reference sequence). CDR3 in DNA: TGCAGTGCAAGCCCGGGGCCAGACAATGAGCAGTTCTTC. Protein: CSASPGPDNEQFF.

This clonotype was counted many times. The CDR3 DNA follows: TGTGCCAGCAGTTCGTTAGCGGGAGGAGCCACAGATACGCAGTATTTT. Translated: CASSSLAGGATDTQYF. V gene TRBV28 combines with J gene TRBJ2-3; 10 bases align to TRBD2. The CDR3 sequence is 16 residues long. V lost 4 bases to trimming and J lost 2 bases; unmatched junction nucleotides: 6. Germline CDR1 MDHEN, CDR2 SYDVKM.

This sequence joins TRBV24-1 and TRBJ2-1, with 7 bases fitting TRBD2. After removal of 5 bases from V and 5 bases from J, the junction contained 2 bases not matched to a gene. Germline lookup yields CDR1 KGHDR and CDR2 SFDVKD. The CDR3 consists of 13 residues. The CDR3 coding sequence is TGTGCCACCAGTGTTGGGGGGGACAATGAGCAGTTCTTC. It translates to CATSVGGDNEQFF.

The sample holds many counts of this clonotype. The CDR3 bases are TGTGCCAGCAGAAGCCGATTTGACACAGATACGCAGTATTTT. It is translated as CASRSRFDTDTQYF. The V and J genes are TRBV2 and TRBJ2-3; no reliable D call. CDR1 is SNHLY, CDR2 FYNNEI, per germline. The CDR3 has 14 amino acids. With 6 bases removed from V and 2 bases from J, the gap between germline ends came to 12 bases.

Concerning this clonotype: Germline is not matched at one junction end, which may reflect a read error. The genes are TRBV24-1 and TRBJ2-7, with D tentatively TRBD2 (5 bases). Per germline, CDR1 KGHDR and CDR2 SFDVKD. This CDR3 is 12 amino acids long. In DNA, the CDR3 is TGTGCCTCCAGTGACGGGGACTACGAGCAGTACTTC. Amino acids: CASSDGDYEQYF.

This sequence joins TRBV29-1 and TRBJ1-1; a possible D gene is TRBD1 (6 bases). Trimming took 6 bases from V and 2 from J, leaving 13 bases between them. The CDR3 length is 13 residues. From germline, CDR1 is SQVTM and CDR2 ANQGSEA. The CDR3: CSVKNGGNTEAFF. The CDR3 DNA reads TGCAGCGTCAAGAACGGGGGCAACACTGAAGCTTTCTTT.

Of note for this clonotype: One base away lies a much larger clone, so this may be a sequencing read error. V is TRBV5-4 and J is TRBJ2-3; 9 bases are a match to TRBD2. The length of the CDR3 is 15 residues. Germline loops: CDR1 SGHNT, CDR2 YYREEE (reference sequence). CDR3 DNA: TGTGCCAGCAGCTTGGAAGCGGGAGGCACAGATACGCACTATTTT. Its translation is CASSLEAGGTDTHYF.

The sample holds many counts of this clonotype. The chain recombines TRBV5-1 with TRBJ2-1; a possible D gene is TRBD2 (5 bases). CDR1 is SGHRS and CDR2 is YFSETQ in the germline V gene. Trimming took off 3 bases at V and 0 bases at J, with 13 bases between the two ends. The CDR3 has 16 amino acids. DNA for the CDR3: TGCGCCAGCAGCTACCCCCGGGCGGGCTCCTACAATGAGCAGTTCTTC. This encodes CASSYPRAGSYNEQFF.

This chain links TRBV7-9 with TRBJ2-2; D is unresolved. This CDR3 comprises 16 residues. The V gene's germline CDR1 is SEHNR and CDR2 FQNEAQ (reference sequence). V was shortened by 4 bases and J by 3 bases, with 15 bases between the two germline ends. CDR3 loop: CASSSWEGLDTGELFF. The CDR3 coding sequence is TGTGCCAGCAGCTCCTGGGAAGGGCTGGACACCGGGGAGCTGTTTTTT.